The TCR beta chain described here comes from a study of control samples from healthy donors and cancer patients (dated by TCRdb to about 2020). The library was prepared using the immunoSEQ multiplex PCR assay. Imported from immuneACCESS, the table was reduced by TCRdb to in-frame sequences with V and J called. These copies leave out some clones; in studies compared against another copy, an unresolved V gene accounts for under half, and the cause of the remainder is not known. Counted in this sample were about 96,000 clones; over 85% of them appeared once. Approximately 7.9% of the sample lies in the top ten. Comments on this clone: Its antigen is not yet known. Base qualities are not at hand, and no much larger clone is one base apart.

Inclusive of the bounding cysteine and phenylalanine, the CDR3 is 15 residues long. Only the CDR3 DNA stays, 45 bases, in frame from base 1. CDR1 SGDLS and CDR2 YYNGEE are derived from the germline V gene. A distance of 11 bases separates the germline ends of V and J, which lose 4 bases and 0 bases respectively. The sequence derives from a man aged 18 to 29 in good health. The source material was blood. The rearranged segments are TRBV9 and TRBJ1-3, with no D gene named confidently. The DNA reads TGTGCCAGCAGCCGCCAAGGATACTCTGGAAACACCATATATTTT. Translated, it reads CASSRQGYSGNTIYF.